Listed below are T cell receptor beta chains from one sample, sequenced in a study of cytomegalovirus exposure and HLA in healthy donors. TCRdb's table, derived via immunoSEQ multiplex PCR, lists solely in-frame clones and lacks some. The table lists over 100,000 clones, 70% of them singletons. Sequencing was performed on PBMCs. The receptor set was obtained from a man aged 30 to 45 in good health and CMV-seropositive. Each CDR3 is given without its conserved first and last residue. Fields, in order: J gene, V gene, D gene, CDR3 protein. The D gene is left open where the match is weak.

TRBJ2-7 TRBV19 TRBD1 ASSMGTALTYEQY
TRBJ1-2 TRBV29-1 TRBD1 SVTATGEKDYGYT
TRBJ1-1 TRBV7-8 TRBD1 ASSLWTGENTEAF
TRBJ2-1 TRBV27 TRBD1 ASSLWPLTGLGNNEQF
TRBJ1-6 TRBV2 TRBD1 ATGVSGGGNSPLH
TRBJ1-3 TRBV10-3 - ATYSGNTIY
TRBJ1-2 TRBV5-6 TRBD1 ASSYTTGNGYT
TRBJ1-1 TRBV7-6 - ASSPREMNTEAF
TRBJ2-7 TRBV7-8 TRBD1 ASSFDRGFYEQY
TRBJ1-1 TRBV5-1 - ASSYLGGNTEAF
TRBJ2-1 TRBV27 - ASSPRYEFGSLF
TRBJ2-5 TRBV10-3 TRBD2 AISSGLAGQGGTQY
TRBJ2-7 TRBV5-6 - ASSQSSTIYEQY
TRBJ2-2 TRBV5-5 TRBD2 ASTTPGGGELF
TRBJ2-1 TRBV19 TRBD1 ASSRDRVSNEQF
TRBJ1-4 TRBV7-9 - ASSLATGMGEKLF
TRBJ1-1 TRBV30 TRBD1 AWRGDRGPAVNTEAF
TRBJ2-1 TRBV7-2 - ASSSHTRPNEQF
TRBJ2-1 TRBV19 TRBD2 ASSIDPAAGGDDEQF
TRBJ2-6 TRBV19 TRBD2 ASSSLAGVTGANVLT
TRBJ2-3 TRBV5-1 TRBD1 ASSSGTGGGTDTQY
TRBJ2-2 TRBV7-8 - ASSLAAGRNTGELF
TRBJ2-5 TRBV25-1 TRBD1 ASSLGATGEETQY
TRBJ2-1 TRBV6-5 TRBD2 ASTPGTSGNNEQF
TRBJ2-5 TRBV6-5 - ASSYYGGVAPQY
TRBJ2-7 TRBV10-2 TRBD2 ASSDQTSGGLYTYEQY
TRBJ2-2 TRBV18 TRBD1 ASSPRDRGQTGELF
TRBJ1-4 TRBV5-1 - ASSPNPGGSGEKLF
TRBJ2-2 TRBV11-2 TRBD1 ASSSGTGVVTGELF
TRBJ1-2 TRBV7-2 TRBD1 ASSRTGTDYGYT
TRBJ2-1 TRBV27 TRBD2 ASSLVAGGPHEQF
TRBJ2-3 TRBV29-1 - SGGGQTNTQY
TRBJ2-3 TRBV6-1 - ASSENPRADTQY
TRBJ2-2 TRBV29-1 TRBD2 SVGGFGGGRTGELF
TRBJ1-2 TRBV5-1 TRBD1 ASSVGTGGYT
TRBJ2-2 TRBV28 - ASSWGPNTGELF
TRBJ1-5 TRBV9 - ASSLSGGQPQH
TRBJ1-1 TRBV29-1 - SVDPPREAIEAF
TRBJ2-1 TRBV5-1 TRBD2 ASSLGLANSEQF
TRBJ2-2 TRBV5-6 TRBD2 ASSLAAGRDTGELF
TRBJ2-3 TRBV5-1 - ASTEGGDNTQY